This entry lists 6 T cell receptor beta chains sequenced from one sample in a study of blood T cell repertoires in COVID-19. Sequencing used immunoSEQ multiplex PCR; TCRdb keeps in-frame clones, though not all of them. The sample lists about 150,000 clones, 70% to 85% occurring once. Sequencing was performed on peripheral blood. The receptors come from a man older than 75 with COVID-19, enrolled during active disease.

This chain connects TRBV29-1 to TRBJ2-1, with a possible D match to TRBD2 (7 bases). The CDR3 sequence is 14 residues long. Germline-derived CDR1 and CDR2 are SQVTM and ANQGSEA. Deletions cut 2 bases from V and 6 bases from J, with 14 bases between. CDR3 sequence: CSVERGVAGNEQFF. The CDR3 DNA is TGCAGCGTTGAAAGGGGGGTAGCGGGCAATGAGCAGTTCTTC.

The chain links TRBV7-3 to TRBJ2-7, with unresolved D. CDR1 is SGHTA and CDR2 is FQGTGA in the germline V gene. This CDR3 has 14 amino acids. Trimming removed 6 bases at V and 0 bases at J, with 12 bases between. CDR3 sequence (DNA): TGTGCCAGCAGGCTGACTCCTTCCTCCTACGAGCAGTACTTC. This encodes CASRLTPSSYEQYF.

In DNA form, the CDR3 reads TGTGCCAGCAGTTACTCGAGTGGGAGGAACACTGAAGCTTTCTTT. Protein product: CASSYSSGRNTEAFF. This sequence joins TRBV6-5 and TRBJ1-1, with D uncertain. Between the trimmed V and J ends, which lost 0 bases and 1 base, there was a span of 9 bases. CDR1 and CDR2 from the germline V gene are MNHEY and SVGAGI. The CDR3 covers 15 residues.

This chain uses TRBV20-1 with TRBJ1-1; D is perhaps TRBD1 (6 bases). Germline CDR1 and CDR2: DFQATT and SNEGSKA (reference sequence). Deletions cut 5 bases from V and 9 bases from J, with 13 bases between. The CDR3 runs to 11 residues. This CDR3 is CSAYFDRKAFF. As DNA, the CDR3 is TGCAGTGCTTATTTCGACAGGAAAGCTTTCTTT.

Remarks on this clone: Other nucleotide sequences from this sample produce the same CDR3. V and J are TRBV18 and TRBJ1-2; TRBD1 matches at 8 bases. The CDR3 has 13 amino acids. CDR1 is KGHSH and CDR2 is LQKENI in the germline V gene. Trimming removed 6 bases from V and 3 bases from J; junction bases left unmatched: 3. As DNA, the CDR3 is TGTGCCAGCTCTCCGGACAGGGACTATGGCTACACCTTC. Protein product: CASSPDRDYGYTF.

The chain combines TRBV27 with TRBJ2-1; D is possibly TRBD2 (6 bases). The CDR3 runs 13 residues. V lost 3 bases, J lost 7 bases, and 10 bases lay in between. CDR1 is MNHEY, CDR2 SMNVEV, per germline (reference sequence). The CDR3 nucleotides read TGTGCCAGCAGTTTGCACCTAGCGAATGAGCAGTTCTTC. Its protein is CASSLHLANEQFF.